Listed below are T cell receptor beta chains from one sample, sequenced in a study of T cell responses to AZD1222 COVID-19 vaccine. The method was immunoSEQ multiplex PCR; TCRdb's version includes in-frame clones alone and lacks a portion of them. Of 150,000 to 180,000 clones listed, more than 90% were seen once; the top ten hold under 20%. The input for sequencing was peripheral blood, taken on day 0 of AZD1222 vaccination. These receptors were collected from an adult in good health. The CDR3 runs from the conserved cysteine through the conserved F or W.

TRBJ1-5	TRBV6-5	CASSYGSNQPQHF
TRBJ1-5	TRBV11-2	CASSLGSPLRHDQPQHF
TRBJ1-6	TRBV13	CASSERDFRAPLHF
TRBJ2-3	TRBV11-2	CASSQRTSGGATDTQYF
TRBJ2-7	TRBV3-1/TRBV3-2	CASSQFAAPGDEQYF
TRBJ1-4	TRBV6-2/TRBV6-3	CASSYSRGKLFF
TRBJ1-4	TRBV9	CASSPRQGSDEKLFF
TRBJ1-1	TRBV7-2	CASSTGGNTEAFF
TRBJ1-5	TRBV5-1	CASSLDVERPQHF
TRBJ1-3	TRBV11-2	CASSLVHRFSGNTIYF
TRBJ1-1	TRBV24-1	CATSDSGTGSLDAEAFF
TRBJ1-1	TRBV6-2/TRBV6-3	CASSSPTRMNTEAFF
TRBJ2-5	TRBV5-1	CASSLGSGQETQYF
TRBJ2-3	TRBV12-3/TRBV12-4	CAATEGTDTQYF
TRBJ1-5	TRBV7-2	CASSFTGAQPQHF
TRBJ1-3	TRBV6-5	CASGGGLGPIYF
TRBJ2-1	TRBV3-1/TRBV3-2	CASSQGWGQLDNEQFF
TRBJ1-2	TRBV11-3	CASSFGSPYGYTF
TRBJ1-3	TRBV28	CASSPGRGSGNTIYF
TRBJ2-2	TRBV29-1	CSVVVRELYTGELFF
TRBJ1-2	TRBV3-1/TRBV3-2	CASSPPGRANYGYTF
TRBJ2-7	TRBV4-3	CASSQDYQECYEQYF
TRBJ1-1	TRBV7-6	CASSLGVTGLGTEAFF
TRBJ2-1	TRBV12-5	CASGLAGTSGSSYNEQFF
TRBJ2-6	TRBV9	CASSPLGGSGANVLTF
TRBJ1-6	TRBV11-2	CASSSGTVNSPLHF